Following are 24 T cell receptor beta chains from one sample sequenced in a study of CD8 T cells in ankylosing spondylitis. Study results and caveats: Roughly 8 highly homologous variants formed a TCR beta motif that appeared characteristic of ankylosing spondylitis blood.

TCRdb redid the calling of the 5' RACE reads with MiXCR, one entry per CDR3 protein. This sample carries about 500,000 distinct CDR3 sequences, roughly 12% of them seen once, and the ten largest clones take around 6.8%. Antigen specificity for these receptors is unknown. Source material: blood, either unsorted or a sorted T cell fraction (not recorded which). These receptors all stem from a male donor with ankylosing spondylitis.

Many counts were recorded for this clonotype. The chain recombines TRBV5-1 with TRBJ1-2; no definite D call. The CDR3 runs to 13 residues. Germline CDR1 is SGHRS and CDR2 is YFSETQ. Trimming removed 2 bases from V and 2 bases from J, with 7 bases in between. CDR3 in amino acids: CASSFSANYGYTF. The CDR3 coding sequence is TGCGCCAGCAGCTTCTCCGCGAACTATGGCTACACCTTC.

The gene calls are TRBV5-1 and TRBJ2-5; D is possibly TRBD1 (6 bases). The germline V gene encodes CDR1 SGHRS and CDR2 YFSETQ. The CDR3 spans 15 residues. The V end was cut by 6 bases, the J end by 3 bases, with 18 bases between. In nucleotides, the CDR3 is TGCGCCAGCACCCTCCGATTAGGGGGAGAAGAGACCCAGTACTTC. The encoded protein is CASTLRLGGEETQYF.

The gene calls are TRBV12-3 or TRBV12-4 and TRBJ1-6; no reliable D call. The CDR3 extends over 17 amino acids. The germline V and J ends were trimmed by 9 bases and 4 bases, with 22 bases remaining between them. The CDR3 bases are TGTGCCAGATCGATAGTCTTGACGCTAGCGTATAATTCACCCCTCCACTTT. Translated: CARSIVLTLAYNSPLHF.

This clonotype was seen many times. J is TRBJ2-7 and V is TRBV6-5; D is possibly TRBD2 (6 bases). The V end lost 2 bases, the J end lost 3 bases, and 11 bases lay between the germline ends. The V gene's germline CDR1 is MNHEY and CDR2 SVGAGI. This CDR3 is built from 14 residues. The CDR3 bases are TGTGCCAGCAGTTACGGCGTCGGGGGCTACGAGCAGTACGTC. Its translation is CASSYGVGGYEQYV.

The chain employs TRBV6-1 and TRBJ1-5, with 9 bases aligning to TRBD1. The CDR3 has 15 amino acids. V was pared by 7 bases and J by 2 bases, with 6 bases of the junction left unmatched. The germline gives CDR1 MNHNS, CDR2 SASEGT. CDR3 in DNA: TGTGCCAGCAATCCGGGACAGGGACGCAATCAGCCCCAGCATTTT. Translated: CASNPGQGRNQPQHF.

This clonotype has ten or more counts. J is TRBJ2-4 and V is TRBV2; TRBD1 agrees at 10 bases. The CDR3 covers 12 residues. The trim removed 9 bases at V and 10 bases at J, leaving 6 bases unmatched. The germline V gene encodes CDR1 SNHLY and CDR2 FYNNEI. The DNA for the CDR3 is TGTGCCAGTCGGACAGGGGGTTATATTCAGTACTTC. Its translation: CASRTGGYIQYF.

The J gene is TRBJ1-1, the V gene TRBV5-1; 9 bases line up with TRBD1. V lost 4 bases and J lost 1; bases outside the gene matches: 11. In germline, CDR1 is SGHRS, CDR2 YFSETQ. This CDR3 spans 17 amino acids. DNA of the CDR3: TGCGCCAGCAGCGGTTCGCCTGGACAGGGGAAGAACACTGAAGCTTTCTTT. Protein: CASSGSPGQGKNTEAFF.

This chain joins TRBV29-1 and TRBJ1-3; 7 bases are shared with TRBD1. Germline values: CDR1 SQVTM, CDR2 ANQGSEA. There are 14 residues in the CDR3. V was pared by 4 bases and J by 4 bases, with 7 bases of the junction left unmatched. The CDR3 bases are TGCAGCGTTGTAGAGGGGGCGCGCGGAAACACCATATATTTT. Translating it yields CSVVEGARGNTIYF.

In its sample, this clonotype was seen many times. The chain couples TRBV20-1 to TRBJ2-1; D call uncertain. V lost 0 bases and J 6 bases, leaving 3 bases between the germline ends. The CDR3 extends over 11 amino acids. The germline V gene encodes CDR1 DFQATT and CDR2 SNEGSKA (reference sequence). CDR3 protein: CSARELNEQFF. CDR3 coding DNA: TGCAGTGCTAGAGAACTCAATGAGCAGTTCTTC.

This clonotype was picked up a small number of times. The genes are TRBV5-1 and TRBJ2-3, with TRBD2 identical over 8 bases. CDR1 and CDR2 from the germline V gene are SGHRS and YFSETQ. J gave up 0 bases and V 5 bases, and 11 bases lay outside the gene matches. The CDR3 totals 17 residues. Here the CDR3 reads CASRRNPAGASTDTQYF. The CDR3 DNA follows: TGCGCCAGCAGGCGGAACCCAGCGGGAGCTAGCACAGATACGCAGTATTTT.

The CDR3 sequence: CATSDRTGSSYNEQFF. In DNA form, the CDR3 reads TGTGCCACCAGTGATCGGACAGGGAGCTCCTACAATGAGCAGTTCTTC. This chain connects TRBV24-1 to TRBJ2-1; 8 positions agree with TRBD1. This CDR3 contains 16 residues. V lost 3 bases and J lost 0; bases outside the gene matches: 3. Germline V gene data show CDR1 as KGHDR and CDR2 as SFDVKD.

The table lists this clonotype with a few counts. The chain recombines TRBV27 with TRBJ2-7; TRBD1 might be the D (5 bases). The V and J ends lost 6 bases and 4 bases respectively, with 19 bases between them. This CDR3 is 15 amino acids long. Germline CDR1 reads MNHEY; CDR2 reads SMNVEV (reference sequence). This CDR3 is CASRLGASTLYEQYV. Written as DNA, the CDR3 is TGTGCCAGCAGATTAGGGGCCTCGACCCTATACGAGCAGTACGTC.

The chain recombines TRBV10-3 with TRBJ2-2, with D perhaps matching TRBD1 (6 bases). The germline CDR1 and CDR2 sequences are ENHRY and SYGVKD. This CDR3 has 15 amino acids. V dropped 10 bases and J dropped 5 bases, with 20 bases sitting between them. The CDR3 here is CATSLRQVETGELFF. The CDR3 region has the DNA TGTGCCACATCACTTCGACAGGTAGAGACCGGGGAGCTGTTTTTT.

The CDR3 DNA is TGCAGCCTTAGCGGCGCTATCAATGAGCAGTTCTTC. Translated: CSLSGAINEQFF. The V call is TRBV20-1, the J call TRBJ2-1, with a possible D match to TRBD2 (6 bases). Germline CDR1 is DFQATT and CDR2 is SNEGSKA (reference sequence). The CDR3 runs to 12 residues.

V usage is TRBV20-1 and J usage is TRBJ1-2; D is unclear. There are 12 residues in the CDR3. Germline CDR1 and CDR2: DFQATT and SNEGSKA (reference sequence). With 6 bases removed from V and 7 bases from J, the gap between germline ends came to 15 bases. CDR3 in amino acids: CSADERAGGYTF. DNA for the CDR3: TGCAGTGCAGACGAGCGGGCTGGTGGCTACACCTTC.

This clonotype was picked up many times. The chain links TRBV27 to TRBJ2-7, with D possibly being TRBD1 (6 bases). V was shortened by 5 bases and J by 3 bases, with 11 bases between the two germline ends. The CDR3 totals 13 residues. Germline loops: CDR1 MNHEY, CDR2 SMNVEV (reference sequence). The CDR3: CASSPQGYYEQYV. CDR3 coding DNA: TGTGCCAGCAGTCCACAGGGTTACTACGAGCAGTACGTC.

This chain joins TRBV7-2 and TRBJ2-1, with D possibly TRBD2 on 5 matching bases. Germline loops: CDR1 SGHTA, CDR2 FQGNSA. Trimming cost V 5 bases and J 8 bases, with 13 bases left between them. The CDR3 sequence is 13 residues long. CDR3 nucleotides: TGTGCCAGCAGCCACAACGAGGGCGATGAGCAGTTCTTC. Translated: CASSHNEGDEQFF.

This clonotype was detected a few times. The J gene is TRBJ2-3, the V gene TRBV29-1; tentative D call: TRBD1 (6 bases). Deletions cut 3 bases from V and 6 bases from J, with 16 bases between. The CDR3 runs to 14 residues. Germline V gives CDR1 SQVTM, CDR2 ANQGSEA. CDR3 bases: TGCAGCGTTGAGGGACATAAAAACATGGATACGCAGTATTTT. Amino acid sequence: CSVEGHKNMDTQYF.

The sample holds a few counts of this clonotype. V usage is TRBV19 and J usage is TRBJ2-2; D unclear. The CDR3 consists of 14 residues. Germline CDR1 and CDR2: LNHDA and SQIVND (reference sequence). Trimming shortened V by 6 bases and J by 3 bases, and 11 bases separated the two germline ends. In nucleotides, the CDR3 is TGTGCCAGTAGCTTAGCTGTGGACACCGGGGAGCTGTTTTTT. This translates into CASSLAVDTGELFF.

V usage is TRBV5-6 and J usage is TRBJ2-7; 7 nucleotides align to TRBD1. Germline lookup yields CDR1 SGHDT and CDR2 YYEEEE. The CDR3 loop spans 15 amino acids. V lost 0 bases to trimming and J lost 1 base; unmatched junction nucleotides: 4. CDR3 nucleotides: TGTGCCAGCAGCTTGGGGGACAGACTTTCCTACGAGCAGTACTTC. This codes for CASSLGDRLSYEQYF.

A few counts support this clonotype. The chain couples TRBV5-1 to TRBJ1-1; the D is unclear. CDR3 length: 13 amino acids. V shed 4 bases and J shed 3 bases, with 10 bases lying between them. Germline V gene data show CDR1 as SGHRS and CDR2 as YFSETQ. CDR3: CASSGDRYTEAFF. The CDR3 region has the DNA TGCGCCAGCAGCGGCGACCGCTACACTGAAGCTTTCTTT.

The chain has TRBV9 and TRBJ2-1; 7 nucleotides agree with TRBD2. The V gene's germline CDR1 is SGDLS and CDR2 YYNGEE. J gave up 7 bases and V 7 bases, and 2 bases lay outside the gene matches. This CDR3 is 11 amino acids long. CDR3 in amino acids: CASGTNNEQFF. CDR3 nucleotides: TGTGCCAGCGGGACTAATAATGAGCAGTTCTTC.

DNA of the CDR3: TGTGCCAGCAGCAAAGGGACAGTGGGGAATGAGCAGTTCTTC. As protein: CASSKGTVGNEQFF. This rearrangement joins TRBV7-9 to TRBJ2-1, with 7 bases matching TRBD1. The CDR3 extends over 14 amino acids. The V gene end was trimmed by 5 bases and the J gene end by 7 bases; junction bases not matched to a gene: 8. Germline-derived CDR1 and CDR2 are SEHNR and FQNEAQ (reference sequence).

This clonotype was detected only a few times. The V and J genes are TRBV7-2 and TRBJ2-3; D is perhaps TRBD2 (5 bases). The CDR3 extends over 13 amino acids. Trimming took 7 bases from V and 6 from J, leaving 14 bases between them. CDR1 and CDR2 (germline): SGHTA, FQGNSA. The CDR3 sequence is CASTPGLADTQYF. The CDR3 nucleotides are TGTGCCAGCACCCCCGGGTTAGCGGATACGCAGTATTTT. The complete variable domain, with remaining parts taken from reference TRBV7-2 and TRBJ2-3, reads GAGVSQSPSNKVTEKGKDVELRCDPISGHTALYWYRQSLGQGLEFLIYFQGNSAPDKSGLPSDRFSAERTGGSVSTLTIQRTQQEDSAVYLCASTPGLADTQYFGPGTRLTVL.